These 8 T cell receptor beta chains were sequenced from one sample in a study of shared clonotypes between healthy human individuals. The assay was immunoSEQ multiplex PCR, and TCRdb's table has in-frame clones only and misses some. Of roughly 2,000,000 clones listed, around 96% are singletons. As defined, naive CD8 cells were CD45RO-negative and positively selected for CCR7, with terminally differentiated effector memory CD45RA+ cells excluded. The sample consisted of naive CD8+ T cells sorted from blood. The source is a man between 18 and 35 years old in good health.

CDR3 amino acids: CASSQDQADASYEQYF. CDR3 bases: TGCGCCAGCAGCCAAGATCAAGCGGACGCCTCCTACGAGCAGTACTTC. This chain uses TRBV4-1 with TRBJ2-7; perhaps TRBD2 as D (5 bases). Germline CDR1 reads MGHRA; CDR2 reads YSYEKL. This CDR3 region has 16 residues. The V end lost 0 bases, the J end lost 0 bases, and 12 bases lay between the germline ends.

The chain uses TRBV7-9 and TRBJ2-1; no definite D call. Germline CDR1 reads SEHNR; CDR2 reads FQNEAQ (reference sequence). The CDR3 spans 12 residues. The V end was cut by 8 bases, the J end by 9 bases, with 14 bases between. The CDR3 coding sequence is TGTGCCAGCGAGTTGGTCCTCAGTGAGCAGTTCTTC. As protein: CASELVLSEQFF.

This chain joins TRBV7-9 and TRBJ2-7; D perhaps matches TRBD1 (6 bases). Trimming removed 5 bases at V and 6 bases at J, with 20 bases between. The CDR3 sequence is 15 residues long. CDR1 and CDR2 from the germline V gene are SEHNR and FQNEAQ (reference sequence). Here the CDR3 reads CASSPGGGLGVEQYF. CDR3 bases: TGTGCCAGCAGCCCTGGGGGCGGACTCGGGGTCGAGCAGTACTTC.

This clone was detected only a few times. The chain joins TRBV7-5 to TRBJ1-3; TRBD1, as called in the table, went unchecked against the DNA. TRBV7-5 is listed as a pseudogene. This CDR3 has 18 residues. The CDR3 here is CARSMSAGGDDSGNTIYF. CDR3 nucleotide sequence: TGTGCCAGAAGTATGTCGGCAGGGGGCGACGACTCTGGAAACACCATATATTTT.

The chain has TRBV9 and TRBJ2-1; 9 bases line up with TRBD2. CDR3 length: 17 amino acids. The junction had 6 bases not matched to a gene; V was cut back by 0 bases and J by 2 bases. Per the germline V gene, CDR1 is SGDLS and CDR2 is YYNGEE. Here the CDR3 reads CASSVGFAGGPYNEQFF. The DNA for the CDR3 is TGTGCCAGCAGCGTAGGGTTTGCGGGAGGGCCCTACAATGAGCAGTTCTTC.

This chain's CDR3 is CASSPHTPAGHGYTF. CDR3 nucleotides: TGTGCCAGCAGTCCACATACCCCGGCCGGGCATGGCTACACCTTC. V usage is TRBV28 and J usage is TRBJ1-2; D not resolved. Trimming removed 5 bases from V and 6 bases from J, with 19 bases in between. Germline CDR1 is MDHEN and CDR2 is SYDVKM. CDR3 length: 15 residues.

The rearrangement joins TRBV5-6 to TRBJ1-2, with 9 bases fitting TRBD1. This CDR3 has 16 residues. Germline V CDR1 and CDR2: SGHDT, YYEEEE. With V trimmed by 4 bases and J by 4 bases, 11 bases remained unmatched. In DNA, the CDR3 is TGTGCCAGCAGCCACGGGACAGGGACCATGGTCTATGGCTACACCTTC. Its protein is CASSHGTGTMVYGYTF.

The chain couples TRBV7-9 to TRBJ2-5; 10 bases line up with TRBD2. The V and J ends lost 1 base and 0 bases, in that order; junction bases with no gene match: 2. The CDR3 consists of 16 residues. CDR1 and CDR2 (germline): SEHNR, FQNEAQ (reference sequence). This CDR3 is CASSLEAGGYQETQYF. In nucleotides, the CDR3 is TGTGCCAGCAGCTTAGAAGCGGGGGGGTACCAAGAGACCCAGTACTTC.